The 5 T cell receptor beta chains given below trace back to one sample, sequenced in a study of shared clonotypes between healthy human individuals. TCRdb's table, derived via immunoSEQ multiplex PCR, lists solely in-frame clones and lacks some. The data hold around 2.1 million clones, with about 94% observed a single time. The sample taken for sequencing was naive CD4+ T cells sorted from blood. The subset: CD45RA+ positively selected. The receptors come from a young man in good health.

The genes are TRBV4-1 and TRBJ1-1; 7 positions agree with TRBD1. V shed 3 bases, J shed 6 bases, and the junction held 10 bases outside the gene matches. The length of the CDR3 is 15 residues. Germline CDR1 MGHRA, CDR2 YSYEKL. This CDR3 is CASSQAGTVSAEAFF. In DNA form, the CDR3 reads TGCGCCAGCAGCCAGGCCGGGACAGTATCAGCTGAAGCTTTCTTT.

The chain couples TRBV6-5 to TRBJ2-1, with a weak D call TRBD2 (6 bases). Trimming took off 4 bases at V and 9 bases at J, with 16 bases between the two ends. This CDR3 spans 14 amino acids. CDR1 is MNHEY and CDR2 is SVGAGI in the germline V gene. CDR3 nucleotides: TGTGCCAGCAGTTCGGGACTCACCGTAGGTGAGCAGTTCTTC. It is translated as CASSSGLTVGEQFF.

This chain uses TRBV10-3 with TRBJ1-2; D is perhaps TRBD1 (5 bases). The CDR3 extends over 13 amino acids. Trimming removed 3 bases at V and 8 bases at J, with 13 bases between. Germline loops: CDR1 ENHRY, CDR2 SYGVKD. The CDR3 region has the DNA TGTGCCATCAGTGAAACTCTGTGGGGGGGCTACACCTTC. Translated, it gives CAISETLWGGYTF.

This clone came up once. The V gene is TRBV9, the J gene TRBJ1-2; 7 bases align to TRBD1. The CDR3 loop spans 17 amino acids. Trimming at V came to 3 bases and at J to 3 bases, leaving 14 bases not matched to a gene. Germline V gene sequence: CDR1 SGDLS, CDR2 YYNGEE. The CDR3 region has the DNA TGTGCCAGCAGCGGCCGGGACAGCCTAGGAGGGTACTATGGCTACACCTTC. Amino acid sequence: CASSGRDSLGGYYGYTF.

As concerns this clone: This sample also contains other DNA sequences that code for the same CDR3. The V gene is TRBV30, the J gene TRBJ2-1, with D perhaps matching TRBD1 (6 bases). V lost 2 bases and J lost 4, with 9 bases in between. This CDR3 contains 13 residues. Germline V gene lookup returns CDR1 GTSNPN and CDR2 SVGIG (reference sequence). The chain's CDR3 is CAWSPGQYNEQFF. For the CDR3, the DNA is TGTGCCTGGAGTCCTGGACAGTACAATGAGCAGTTCTTC. The full variable domain, its missing parts supplied by reference TRBV30 and TRBJ2-1, is SQTIHQWPATLVQPVGSPLSLECTVEGTSNPNLYWYRQAAGRGLQLLFYSVGIGQISSEVPQNLSASRPQDRQFILSSKKLLLSDSGFYLCAWSPGQYNEQFFGPGTRLTVL.